Following are 18 T cell receptor beta chains from one sample sequenced in a study of blood T cell repertoires in COVID-19. Repertoires were generated with immunoSEQ multiplex PCR, while TCRdb's copy carries only in-frame clones and drops some. The sample comprises a few hundred thousand clones, roughly nine tenths of which are singletons, and roughly 1.2% rests with the top ten. Input material: peripheral blood. Every receptor here comes from a man aged 40-49 years with acute or convalescent COVID-19.

The chain couples TRBV21-1 to TRBJ2-2; TRBD2, as called in the table, went unchecked against the DNA. TRBV21-1 is annotated as a pseudogene. The CDR3 extends over 15 amino acids. CDR3 loop: CASSKGGLASGELFF. In DNA form, the CDR3 reads TGTGCCAGCAGCAAGGGTGGGCTAGCCTCCGGGGAGCTGTTTTTT.

This clone was recorded once. The CDR3 loop is CASSSPLHDRRNYGYTF. The CDR3 bases are TGTGCCAGCAGTTCCCCCCTACACGACAGGAGAAACTATGGCTACACCTTC. V gene TRBV28 combines with J gene TRBJ1-2; D is perhaps TRBD1 (6 bases). The ends were cut back, 4 bases at V and 2 bases at J, with 20 bases in the middle. The CDR3 runs to 17 residues. From germline, CDR1 is MDHEN and CDR2 SYDVKM.

The chain recombines TRBV30 with TRBJ1-3; possible D gene TRBD1, 5 bases. Germline assignment: CDR1 GTSNPN and CDR2 SVGIG (reference sequence). The V end lost 4 bases, the J end lost 3 bases, and 13 bases lay between the germline ends. CDR3 length: 14 residues. The CDR3 is CAWTPAGVGNTIYF. For the CDR3, the DNA is TGTGCCTGGACCCCGGCGGGGGTTGGAAACACCATATATTTT.

This chain connects TRBV18 to TRBJ2-7; a weak D match, TRBD2 (6 bases). The CDR3 has 14 residues. The germline V gene encodes CDR1 KGHSH and CDR2 LQKENI. The ends were cut back, 7 bases at V and 2 bases at J, with 15 bases in the middle. The CDR3 nucleotides read TGTGCCAGCTGTGAGGGGAGCGGGCCCTACGAGCAGTACTTC. It codes for CASCEGSGPYEQYF.

The chain is built from TRBV7-9 and TRBJ1-2; the D is unclear. Germline-derived CDR1 and CDR2 are SEHNR and FQNEAQ (reference sequence). This CDR3 comprises 13 residues. V gave up 11 bases and J gave up 6 bases, with 19 bases separating them. The CDR3, as DNA: TGTGCCGTGTCCCGGGAGAGTTTACATGGCTACACCTTC. Its protein is CAVSRESLHGYTF.

The chain recombines TRBV4-1 with TRBJ1-3; the D gene is possibly TRBD1 (6 bases). The V and J ends lost 2 bases and 0 bases respectively, with 14 bases between them. This CDR3 is 17 amino acids long. CDR1 and CDR2 (germline): MGHRA, YSYEKL. CDR3 in DNA: TGCGCCAGCAGCCAACCCCTCCAGGGGCCCTCTGGAAACACCATATATTTT. As protein: CASSQPLQGPSGNTIYF.

The V call is TRBV7-3, the J call TRBJ2-1, with 11 bases fitting TRBD2. The CDR3 is made up of 17 amino acids. With V trimmed by 5 bases and J by 8 bases, 14 bases remained unmatched. Germline CDR1 reads SGHTA; CDR2 reads FQGTGA. CDR3 loop: CASSPRTSGLGSDEQFF. The CDR3, as DNA: TGTGCCAGCAGCCCCAGGACTAGCGGGCTCGGCAGCGATGAGCAGTTCTTC.

This sequence joins TRBV4-1 and TRBJ2-1, with TRBD2 matching over 12 bases. The CDR3 runs to 14 residues. Trimming at V came to 3 bases and at J to 8 bases, leaving 2 bases not matched to a gene. CDR1 MGHRA and CDR2 YSYEKL come from the germline V gene. The CDR3 protein is CASSHRTSGDEQFF. The CDR3 nucleotides read TGCGCCAGCAGCCATCGGACTAGCGGGGATGAGCAGTTCTTC.

The gene calls are TRBV21-1 and TRBJ2-2; the table's D call, TRBD1, was not checked against the DNA. TRBV21-1 is annotated as a pseudogene. CDR3 size: 20 residues. CDR3 loop: CASSKGGDRQRRECAGELFF. The CDR3 nucleotides read TGTGCCAGCAGCAAAGGTGGGGACAGGCAAAGGCGGGAATGTGCCGGGGAGCTGTTTTTT.

The chain has TRBV7-2 and TRBJ1-4, with 10 bases fitting TRBD1. This CDR3 is built from 15 residues. Germline values: CDR1 SGHTA, CDR2 FQGNSA. J was trimmed by 6 bases and V by 1 base; bases with no gene match: 2. The CDR3 sequence: CASSLEDRGDEKLFF. The CDR3 bases are TGTGCCAGCAGCTTAGAGGACAGGGGGGATGAAAAACTGTTTTTT.

This chain links TRBV9 with TRBJ1-3; 8 nucleotides align to TRBD1. J was trimmed by 0 bases and V by 1 base; bases with no gene match: 3. In germline, CDR1 is SGDLS, CDR2 YYNGEE. The CDR3 is 16 residues long. For the CDR3, the DNA is TGTGCCAGCAGCGTATCAGGGGGCGGCTCTGGAAACACCATATATTTT. The encoded protein is CASSVSGGGSGNTIYF.

CDR3 sequence reads: CASTPSQRGGYEQYF. Here the CDR3 DNA reads TGTGCCAGCACCCCCAGCCAGCGGGGGGGCTACGAGCAGTACTTC. The genes are TRBV6-5 and TRBJ2-7, with TRBD2 matching over 10 bases. The junction had 9 bases not matched to a gene; V was cut back by 7 bases and J by 3 bases. The CDR3 totals 15 residues. Germline loops: CDR1 MNHEY, CDR2 SVGAGI.

V usage is TRBV7-9 and J usage is TRBJ2-1, with 11 bases fitting TRBD1. Germline assignment: CDR1 SEHNR and CDR2 FQNEAQ (reference sequence). The V and J ends lost 4 bases and 9 bases, in that order; junction bases with no gene match: 11. CDR3 length: 16 residues. The CDR3 here is CASSSWRDRGKVEQFF. The DNA for the CDR3 is TGTGCCAGCAGCTCCTGGCGGGACAGGGGGAAGGTTGAGCAGTTCTTC.

The chain is built from TRBV29-1 and TRBJ1-1; maybe TRBD1 (5 bases). Germline V gene sequence: CDR1 SQVTM, CDR2 ANQGSEA. This CDR3 contains 14 residues. Between the trimmed V and J ends, which lost 6 bases and 1 base, there was a span of 15 bases. The DNA of the CDR3 is TGCAGCGTCAGATCCCGGCAGGGGAACACTGAAGCTTTCTTT. Translation: CSVRSRQGNTEAFF.

On this clone itself: The junction does not match germline at one end; this may be a read error. CDR3 sequence reads: CASSLPQGTQYF. CDR3 in DNA: TGTGCTAGCAGCTTACCCCAGGGGACCCAGTACTTC. The chain recombines TRBV7-7 with TRBJ2-5; TRBD1 is a possible D gene (5 bases). Germline CDR1 and CDR2: SSHAT and FNYEAQ (reference sequence). The CDR3 sequence is 12 residues long.

The V and J genes are TRBV15 and TRBJ1-6; D is unclear. CDR3 length: 17 amino acids. V lost 0 bases, J lost 0 bases, and 9 bases lay in between. Germline CDR1 and CDR2: LNHNV and YYDKDF (reference sequence). The CDR3 bases are TGTGCCACCAGCAGAGATACAGAGAGCTCCTATAATTCACCCCTCCACTTT. Amino acids: CATSRDTESSYNSPLHF.

The chain has TRBV5-8 and TRBJ1-5; the D gene is possibly TRBD1 (6 bases). The CDR3 is 15 amino acids. Germline loops: CDR1 SGHTS, CDR2 YDEGEE. V shed 3 bases and J shed 1 base, with 11 bases lying between them. The CDR3 DNA reads as TGTGCCAGCAGCTGGGGGCCAGACAGCAATCAGCCCCAGCATTTT. Encoded protein: CASSWGPDSNQPQHF.

The chain employs TRBV12-3 or TRBV12-4 and TRBJ2-5; D is undetermined. The V end lost 6 bases, the J end lost 2 bases, and 10 bases lay between the germline ends. CDR3 size: 13 residues. The CDR3 here is CASRKTTQETQYF. DNA for the CDR3: TGTGCCAGCAGAAAGACAACTCAAGAGACCCAGTACTTC.